This T cell receptor beta chain appears in the sequencing data of a study of beta chain features in type 1 diabetes. Study-level background: Summed over all samples, the examined sorted cells came to 100 million to 130 million. General study points: The study notes PCR might favor shorter templates equally in patients and controls.

Comments on this clone: Its antigen is unidentified.

Deletions cut 4 bases from V and 12 bases from J, with 13 bases between. The CDR3 loop spans 12 amino acids. Germline-derived CDR1 and CDR2 are SEHNR and FQNEAQ (reference sequence). Reverse transcribing all isolated RNA meant expressed TCRB transcripts were sequenced. About 3.57 million reads, on average, came from each naive, central memory and regulatory T cell sample. TCRdb's table, derived via immunoSEQ multiplex PCR, lists solely in-frame clones and lacks some. Among 350,000 to 400,000 clones listed, more than 13% were seen once. Sequenced input: naive CD4+ T cells from blood. The chain combines TRBV7-9 with TRBJ2-1; a possible D gene is TRBD1 (5 bases). The receptor was derived from a woman under 30 in good health. The CDR3 region is CASSSTGFRQFF. CDR3 coding DNA: TGTGCCAGCAGCTCAACAGGTTTTCGGCAGTTCTTC.